Listed below are T cell receptor beta chains from one sample, sequenced in a study of blood T cell repertoires in COVID-19. Profiling relied on immunoSEQ multiplex PCR, and the TCRdb table lists in-frame clones only, not all of them. The table lists about 160,000 clones, 85% of them singletons. The material sequenced was peripheral blood. These TCRs come from a human donor with acute or convalescent COVID-19. The donor label of this sample is uncertain. CDR3s include the opening cysteine and the closing phenylalanine or tryptophan. A D gene is named only where the DNA matches it firmly. Some rows have no size entry. The others give once, few or many, or a class for an expanded clone.

cdr3_aa | cdr3_nt | d_call | cdr3_length | j_call | v_call | clone_size
CAILQGGTNTEAFF | TGTGCCATCTTACAGGGAGGGACCAACACTGAAGCTTTCTTT | - | 14 | TRBJ1-1 | TRBV10-3 | -
CASSQGGGRGEKLFF | TGTGCCAGCAGCCAAGGAGGGGGAAGGGGTGAAAAACTGTTTTTT | - | 15 | TRBJ1-4 | TRBV3-1/TRBV3-2 | -
CASSLLTRNTEAFF | TGTGCCAGCAGCTTATTGACACGGAACACTGAAGCTTTCTTT | - | 14 | TRBJ1-1 | TRBV11-2 | -
CASSPRGAAHGYTF | TGTGCCAGCAGCCCCAGGGGGGCAGCCCATGGCTACACCTTC | TRBD1 | 14 | TRBJ1-2 | TRBV6-5 | -
CASSFVPGVGYTF | TGTGCCAGCAGTTTCGTTCCGGGGGTTGGCTACACCTTC | - | 13 | TRBJ1-2 | TRBV12-3/TRBV12-4 | -
CAWSLTGAGGNQPQHF | TGTGCCTGGAGTTTAACAGGGGCCGGTGGCAATCAGCCCCAGCATTTT | TRBD1 | 16 | TRBJ1-5 | TRBV30 | -
CASSVYRGRSSYNEQFF | TGTGCCAGCAGTGTCTACAGGGGGCGCAGCTCCTACAATGAGCAGTTCTTC | TRBD1 | 17 | TRBJ2-1 | TRBV27 | -
CASSLGQSNEKLFF | TGCGCCAGCAGCTTGGGACAGTCTAATGAAAAACTGTTTTTT | - | 14 | TRBJ1-4 | TRBV5-1 | -
CASSAGTGRNQPQHF | TGTGCCAGCAGCGCCGGGACAGGGCGGAATCAGCCCCAGCATTTT | TRBD1 | 15 | TRBJ1-5 | TRBV2 | -
CASSLGPGDNYEQYF | TGTGCCAGCAGCTTAGGGCCAGGGGATAACTACGAGCAGTACTTC | - | 15 | TRBJ2-7 | TRBV7-2 | -
CASKRDRGPEAFF | TGTGCCAGCAAGCGGGACAGGGGACCTGAAGCTTTCTTT | TRBD1 | 13 | TRBJ1-1 | TRBV2 | few
CASSDQGAGNQPQHF | TGTGCCAGCAGTGATCAGGGGGCTGGCAATCAGCCCCAGCATTTT | TRBD1 | 15 | TRBJ1-5 | TRBV2 | -
CASSLALDREAFF | TGCGCCAGCAGCTTGGCCTTAGACAGAGAAGCTTTCTTT | - | 13 | TRBJ1-1 | TRBV5-1 | -
CAWSAQNRVGEAFF | TGTGCCTGGAGTGCCCAAAACAGGGTAGGGGAAGCTTTCTTT | - | 14 | TRBJ1-1 | TRBV30 | -
CASSIGGVLVEQYF | TGTGCCAGTAGTATTGGCGGGGTCCTGGTCGAGCAGTACTTC | - | 14 | TRBJ2-7 | TRBV19 | -
CASSAHRGLNSPLHF | TGTGCCAGCAGCGCCCACAGGGGTCTCAATTCACCCCTCCACTTT | TRBD1 | 15 | TRBJ1-6 | TRBV3-1/TRBV3-2 | -
CASSLAQVTEAFF | TGTGCCAGCAGCTTAGCCCAGGTCACTGAAGCTTTCTTT | - | 13 | TRBJ1-1 | TRBV7-9 | -
CASSTPGQGKNYGYTF | TGTGCCAGCAGTACCCCCGGACAGGGAAAGAACTATGGCTACACCTTC | TRBD1 | 16 | TRBJ1-2 | TRBV6-2/TRBV6-3 | once
CASSGEDGNTQYF | TGTGCCAGCAGTGGCGAGGACGGGAATACGCAGTATTTT | - | 13 | TRBJ2-3 | TRBV2 | once
CASRGLGGRGYF | TGTGCCAGCAGGGGGTTAGGCGGGCGGGGGTATTTT | - | 12 | TRBJ2-3 | TRBV12-3/TRBV12-4 | -
CASSKGRQGNTEAFF | TGTGCCAGTAGTAAAGGGAGGCAGGGGAACACTGAAGCTTTCTTT | - | 15 | TRBJ1-1 | TRBV19 | -
CASSLLGGLVLSGNTIYF | TGTGCCAGCAGCTTATTAGGCGGGCTGGTGCTCTCTGGAAACACCATATATTTT | - | 18 | TRBJ1-3 | TRBV7-2 | -